The sequence of this TCR beta chain was determined in a study of sequential checkpoint blockade in melanoma. Study-level background: Matched biopsies came pretreatment and at week 13 for 20 to 25 patients.

Measured with immunoSEQ multiplex PCR; TCRdb has only the in-frame clones, and not every one. Among more than 30,000 clones listed, about 30% were seen once. Treatment given: randomized to nivolumab then ipilimumab (arm A) or the reverse (arm B). None of the patients previously received DNA-damaging chemotherapy. CDR1 and CDR2 (germline): SGHRS, YFSETQ. The CDR3 is made up of 15 amino acids. V lost 6 bases and J 2 bases, leaving 16 bases between the germline ends. The V call is TRBV5-1, the J call TRBJ2-3, with D tentatively TRBD2 (5 bases). The sequence came from a human donor with melanoma. Here the sequenced sample was tumor tissue (inferred from file names), taken from a patient given nivolumab and ipilimumab in sequence. The CDR3 reads CASTLSGETTDTQYF. The CDR3 DNA sequence: TGCGCCAGCACCCTATCCGGGGAGACCACAGATACGCAGTATTTT.